Listed here are 22 T cell receptor beta chains from one sample, sequenced in a study of blood T cell repertoires in COVID-19 (TCRdb year 2020). To prepare the library, the immunoSEQ multiplex PCR assay was applied. TCRdb's version of the immuneACCESS table is confined to in-frame rearrangements and falls short of the full clone set. An unresolved V gene accounts for under half of the shortfall where checked; the remainder is of unknown origin. For this sample there are 200,000 to 250,000 clones; roughly nine tenths appear just once. Of the sample, about 3.1% is held by the ten largest clones. Sequenced material: PBMCs or T cells enriched from blood (not recorded which). Receptor source: a woman aged 45-65 years in a cohort exposed to, infected with or recovered from COVID-19 (not recorded which).

The chain joins TRBV7-9 to TRBJ1-1; perhaps TRBD1 as D (6 bases). Looked up from germline, CDR1 is SEHNR and CDR2 is FQNEAQ (reference sequence). V was clipped by 4 bases and J by 1 base, with 10 bases between them. The CDR3 runs 14 residues. DNA of the CDR3: TGTGCCAGCAGCTGGATCAGGGGGAACACTGAAGCTTTCTTT. Its protein is CASSWIRGNTEAFF.

V and J are TRBV15 and TRBJ2-7; 7 nucleotides align to TRBD1. V gave up 1 base and J gave up 4 bases; unmatched junction bases: 10. The CDR3 covers 16 residues. CDR1 LNHNV and CDR2 YYDKDF come from the germline V gene (reference sequence). The CDR3 DNA sequence: TGTGCCACCAGCAGAGGTGTGGGACAGAGTAGGTACGAGCAGTACTTC. Translating gives CATSRGVGQSRYEQYF.

The chain is built from TRBV7-9 and TRBJ1-2, with 9 bases matching TRBD1. CDR3 size: 15 residues. CDR1 and CDR2 (germline): SEHNR, FQNEAQ (reference sequence). V lost 8 bases and J lost 4; bases outside the gene matches: 11. CDR3 in amino acids: CASEPGQGSPYGYTF. CDR3 DNA sequence: TGTGCCAGCGAGCCGGGACAGGGCAGCCCCTATGGCTACACCTTC. The full variable domain, its missing parts supplied by reference TRBV7-9 and TRBJ1-2, is DTGVSQNPRHKITKRGQNVTFRCDPISEHNRLYWYRQTLGQGPEFLTYFQNEAQLEKSRLLSDRFSAERPKGSFSTLEIQRTEQGDSAMYLCASEPGQGSPYGYTFGSGTRLTVV.

This rearrangement joins TRBV2 to TRBJ2-3; D call uncertain. The CDR3 length is 14 residues. Germline V gene sequence: CDR1 SNHLY, CDR2 FYNNEI. Trimming removed 7 bases from V and 0 bases from J, with 11 bases in between. The CDR3 coding sequence is TGTGCCAGCAATGAGCTAACTAGCACAGATACGCAGTATTTT. This sequence encodes CASNELTSTDTQYF.

The rearrangement links TRBV5-4 to TRBJ2-2; no reliable D call. Germline V gene data show CDR1 as SGHNT and CDR2 as YYREEE (reference sequence). V was trimmed by 4 bases and J by 9 bases, leaving 13 bases between them. The CDR3 has 13 residues. The CDR3 sequence: CASSPSRNRELFF. The CDR3 DNA is TGTGCCAGCAGCCCCAGCAGGAACCGGGAGCTGTTTTTT. The full variable domain, in which reference TRBV5-4 and TRBJ2-2 provide the parts outside the CDR3, is ETGVTQSPTHLIKTRGQQVTLRCSSQSGHNTVSWYQQALGQGPQFIFQYYREEENGRGNFPPRFSGLQFPNYSSELNVNALELDDSALYLCASSPSRNRELFFGEGSRLTVL.

The J gene is TRBJ2-5, the V gene TRBV5-4, with TRBD1 matching over 9 bases. This CDR3 is built from 13 residues. V was pared by 10 bases and J by 4 bases, with 8 bases of the junction left unmatched. Germline CDR1 is SGHNT and CDR2 is YYREEE (reference sequence). The CDR3 reads CAAGQGGLETQYF. CDR3 sequence (DNA): TGTGCCGCGGGACAGGGAGGGTTAGAGACCCAGTACTTC.

CDR3 protein: CASSRTSGSSYNEQFF. The CDR3 bases are TGTGCCAGCAGCCGCACTAGCGGCAGCTCCTACAATGAGCAGTTCTTC. V usage is TRBV7-3 and J usage is TRBJ2-1; 8 bases are shared with TRBD2. Germline V gives CDR1 SGHTA, CDR2 FQGTGA. The CDR3 has 16 amino acids. V gave up 5 bases and J gave up 0 bases; unmatched junction bases: 6. The full variable domain, its missing parts supplied by reference TRBV7-3 and TRBJ2-1, is GAGVSQTPSNKVTEKGKYVELRCDPISGHTALYWYRQSLGQGPEFLIYFQGTGAADDSGLPNDRFFAVRPEGSVSTLKIQRTERGDSAVYLCASSRTSGSSYNEQFFGPGTRLTVL.

The chain combines TRBV12-5 with TRBJ2-3, with D uncertain. The CDR3 covers 15 residues. Trimming took off 7 bases at V and 1 base at J, with 15 bases between the two ends. In germline, CDR1 is LGHNT, CDR2 FRNRAP. CDR3 in DNA: TGTGCTAGTGCCCTCGGTCCGGGTGGCACAGATACGCAGTATTTT. Protein sequence: CASALGPGGTDTQYF.

Worth noting for this clone: Other DNA sequences in the same sample also yield this CDR3. The chain joins TRBV7-2 to TRBJ1-2; TRBD1 matches at 9 bases. The germline gives CDR1 SGHTA, CDR2 FQGNSA. This CDR3 is built from 13 residues. J was trimmed by 6 bases and V by 5 bases; bases with no gene match: 4. The CDR3 nucleotides are TGTGCCAGCAGCACGAGGACAGGGGATGGCTACACCTTC. Translating it yields CASSTRTGDGYTF.

V usage is TRBV9 and J usage is TRBJ1-2; D is perhaps TRBD1 (6 bases). Trimming removed 0 bases from V and 8 bases from J, with 14 bases in between. CDR1 SGDLS and CDR2 YYNGEE come from the germline V gene. CDR3 length equals 14 residues. CDR3 amino acids: CASSVVGQGQGYTF. In DNA form, the CDR3 reads TGTGCCAGCAGCGTAGTAGGGCAGGGGCAGGGCTACACCTTC.

This rearrangement joins TRBV18 to TRBJ2-3; no firm D call. The CDR3 consists of 13 residues. V shed 2 bases and J shed 2 bases, with 5 bases lying between them. Germline CDR1 reads KGHSH; CDR2 reads LQKENI. CDR3 region: CASSPGVTDTQYF. DNA of the CDR3: TGTGCCAGCTCACCAGGAGTCACAGATACGCAGTATTTT.

The chain couples TRBV18 to TRBJ2-7; 9 nucleotides agree with TRBD1. Unmatched junction bases numbered 4, after V lost 5 bases and J lost 2 bases. The CDR3 has 14 residues. CDR1 and CDR2 from the germline V gene are KGHSH and LQKENI. The CDR3 nucleotides are TGTGCCAGCTCAGACGGGACAGGGCCCTACGAGCAGTACTTC. It yields the protein CASSDGTGPYEQYF.

The chain uses TRBV6-6 and TRBJ1-1; 8 positions agree with TRBD1. Germline CDR1 MNHNY, CDR2 SVGAGI (reference sequence). V trimming: 6 bases; J trimming: 1 base; junction bases outside the gene matches: 7. The CDR3 covers 15 residues. The CDR3 region is CASSHGQGWNTEAFF. CDR3 nucleotide sequence: TGTGCCAGCAGCCACGGACAGGGATGGAACACTGAAGCTTTCTTT.

This clone appeared a single time. V is TRBV6-2 or TRBV6-3 and J is TRBJ1-5; weak D call: TRBD1 (6 bases). Trimming left V 2 bases short and J 6 bases short, with 14 bases between. Germline CDR1 is MNHEY and CDR2 is SVGEGT. The CDR3 is made up of 15 amino acids. CDR3 amino acids: CASSYAGAVSQPQHF. The CDR3 DNA sequence: TGTGCCAGCAGTTACGCAGGGGCCGTGAGTCAGCCCCAGCATTTT.

The chain uses TRBV6-2 or TRBV6-3 and TRBJ2-4; 10 nucleotides line up with TRBD2. With V trimmed by 2 bases and J by 0 bases, 7 bases remained unmatched. Germline loops: CDR1 MNHEY, CDR2 SVGEGT. CDR3 length: 18 amino acids. CDR3 nucleotides: TGTGCCAGCAGTTACCCCCTACTAGCGGGGCTAGCCAAAAACATTCAGTACTTC. Translation gives CASSYPLLAGLAKNIQYF.

V and J are TRBV7-9 and TRBJ2-7, with D tentatively TRBD2 (7 bases). V gave up 2 bases and J gave up 9 bases, with 17 bases separating them. The CDR3 runs to 14 residues. The germline V gene encodes CDR1 SEHNR and CDR2 FQNEAQ (reference sequence). Here the CDR3 reads CASSLRGGVFGQYF. The CDR3 bases are TGTGCCAGCAGCTTAAGAGGGGGGGTTTTCGGGCAGTACTTC.

The rearrangement links TRBV19 to TRBJ1-6; D gene ambiguous. CDR1 and CDR2 from the germline V gene are LNHDA and SQIVND (reference sequence). Trimming took 7 bases from V and 6 from J, leaving 16 bases between them. The CDR3 has 15 amino acids. CDR3 DNA sequence: TGTGCCAGTAACCCCGGAGGGTTGGGTAATTCACCCCTCCACTTT. This sequence encodes CASNPGGLGNSPLHF.

This chain uses TRBV6-1 with TRBJ1-1; 8 nucleotides line up with TRBD1. The germline V gene has CDR1 MNHNS and CDR2 SASEGT. Trimming removed 2 bases from V and 5 bases from J; junction bases left unmatched: 4. The CDR3 loop spans 14 amino acids. This CDR3 is CASSEQGARTEAFF. CDR3 DNA: TGTGCCAGCAGTGAACAGGGGGCGCGAACTGAAGCTTTCTTT.

V is TRBV19 and J is TRBJ2-7; D might be TRBD1 (6 bases). Germline lookup yields CDR1 LNHDA and CDR2 SQIVND (reference sequence). V was shortened by 5 bases and J by 7 bases, with 21 bases between the two germline ends. This CDR3 comprises 15 residues. CDR3 sequence (DNA): TGTGCCAGTAGTCCCCAGGGACACGGTGTGAGGGAGCAGTACTTC. This sequence encodes CASSPQGHGVREQYF. Combining the CDR3 with reference TRBV19 and TRBJ2-7 gives the whole variable domain DGGITQSPKYLFRKEGQNVTLSCEQNLNHDAMYWYRQDPGQGLRLIYYSQIVNDFQKGDIAEGYSVSREKKESFPLTVTSAQKNPTAFYLCASSPQGHGVREQYFGPGTRLTVT.

Worth noting for this clone: The sample holds other DNA sequences that translate to the same CDR3. V is TRBV28 and J is TRBJ1-5; D is uncertain. V gave up 2 bases and J gave up 6 bases, with 5 bases separating them. The V gene's germline CDR1 is MDHEN and CDR2 SYDVKM. The CDR3 sequence is 12 residues long. The CDR3 loop reads CASSLRGQPQHF. In nucleotides, the CDR3 is TGTGCCAGCAGTTTACGGGGTCAGCCCCAGCATTTT.

The chain links TRBV30 to TRBJ1-5; D is unclear. From germline, CDR1 is GTSNPN and CDR2 SVGIG (reference sequence). The length of the CDR3 is 13 residues. Trimming shortened V by 8 bases and J by 2 bases, and 13 bases separated the two germline ends. CDR3 region: CAGIRHCNQPQHF. CDR3 bases: TGTGCCGGGATACGACACTGCAATCAGCCCCAGCATTTT.

CDR3 amino acids: CASSRGYSGNTIYF. The DNA for the CDR3 is TGTGCCAGCAGTCGGGGGTACTCTGGAAACACCATATATTTT. The V call is TRBV6-5, the J call TRBJ1-3; tentatively, D is TRBD1 (5 bases). V shed 5 bases and J shed 0 bases, with 8 bases lying between them. CDR1 MNHEY and CDR2 SVGAGI come from the germline V gene. The CDR3 has 14 residues.